This is a list of T cell receptor beta chains from one sample in a study of vaccination effects on CD4 cells after COVID-19. For these TCRs, the target antigens are not known. Sequenced by immunoSEQ multiplex PCR; TCRdb stores in-frame clones only, minus some. The sample carries about 54,000 clones, around 80% recorded once. Sequencing used CD4+ T cells from PBMCs cultured with HCoV-229E spike peptides, obtained before COVID-19 vaccination. The receptors derive from a human donor who received a COVID-19 vaccine. CDR3s include the opening cysteine and the closing phenylalanine or tryptophan. The D gene is left open where the match is weak. Part of the rows lack a size; the others show once, few, many or a class for expanded clones.

clone size | D gene | J gene | V gene | CDR3 protein | CDR3 DNA
- | - | TRBJ1-2 | TRBV6-2/TRBV6-3 | CASSPRVGRYTF | TGTGCCAGCAGTCCGAGGGTGGGGCGCTACACCTTC
- | TRBD1 | TRBJ1-4 | TRBV5-1 | CASSINRGANEKLFF | TGCGCCAGCAGCATAAACAGGGGCGCTAATGAAAAACTGTTTTTT
- | - | TRBJ1-5 | TRBV2 | CASSDSSNQPQHF | TGTGCCAGCAGTGACAGTAGCAATCAGCCCCAGCATTTT
- | - | TRBJ2-2 | TRBV5-1 | CASSLYVGTGELFF | TGCGCCAGCAGCTTGTATGTGGGCACCGGGGAGCTGTTTTTT
- | TRBD1 | TRBJ2-1 | TRBV9 | CASSTPGQVRQFF | TGTGCCAGCAGCACCCCCGGACAGGTCAGGCAGTTCTTC
- | TRBD2 | TRBJ2-3 | TRBV7-2 | CASSSLAGVTTDTQYF | TGTGCCAGCAGCTCGTTAGCGGGGGTCACCACAGATACGCAGTATTTT
- | TRBD2 | TRBJ2-4 | TRBV28 | CASKGGGAKNIQYF | TGTGCCAGCAAGGGCGGGGGAGCCAAAAACATTCAGTACTTC
- | TRBD1 | TRBJ1-1 | TRBV27 | CASSSTGYTEAFF | TGTGCCAGCAGTTCGACAGGGTACACTGAAGCTTTCTTT
- | TRBD1 | TRBJ1-2 | TRBV4-1 | CASSRGMDRENYGYTF | TGCGCCAGCAGCCGAGGGATGGACAGGGAAAACTATGGCTACACCTTC
- | TRBD1 | TRBJ1-2 | TRBV28 | CASSSPGQGGGNYGYTF | TGTGCCAGCAGTTCTCCGGGACAGGGTGGGGGGAACTATGGCTACACCTTC
- | - | TRBJ2-3 | TRBV19 | CASSVYGVRTDTQYF | TGTGCCAGTAGTGTATATGGCGTGCGAACAGATACGCAGTATTTT
few | - | TRBJ1-6 | TRBV4-2 | CASSPRTETASPLHF | TGTGCCAGCAGCCCAAGAACAGAGACAGCTTCACCCCTCCACTTT
- | - | TRBJ2-1 | TRBV6-6 | CASSPLPGTSYNEQFF | TGTGCCAGCAGTCCCTTGCCCGGAACTAGTTACAATGAGCAGTTCTTC
- | - | TRBJ2-1 | TRBV10-3 | CAISETSLHNNEQFF | TGTGCCATCAGTGAGACTAGCCTCCACAACAATGAGCAGTTCTTC
- | - | TRBJ1-5 | TRBV6-5 | CASRVWGSNQPQHF | TGTGCCAGCAGAGTGTGGGGAAGCAATCAGCCCCAGCATTTT
- | TRBD2 | TRBJ2-1 | TRBV7-2 | CASSYSGTSNNEQFF | TGTGCCAGCAGTTATTCCGGGACTAGCAACAATGAGCAGTTCTTC
- | TRBD2 | TRBJ2-3 | TRBV7-2 | CASSFRRGAGTDTQYF | TGTGCCAGCAGCTTCCGGCGGGGGGCGGGCACAGATACGCAGTATTTT
- | - | TRBJ1-4 | TRBV7-8 | CASSLVSGAGEKLFF | TGTGCCAGCAGCTTAGTTTCAGGGGCTGGTGAAAAACTGTTTTTT
few | TRBD2 | TRBJ2-2 | TRBV5-4 | CASSLGRGGLTGELFF | TGTGCCAGCAGCTTGGGGCGGGGGGGCCTGACCGGGGAGCTGTTTTTT
- | TRBD2 | TRBJ2-5 | TRBV5-1 | CASRPLASLQETQYF | TGCGCCAGCAGACCACTAGCGTCCCTCCAAGAGACCCAGTACTTC
- | - | TRBJ2-2 | TRBV10-3 | CAISEGGSTGELFF | TGTGCCATCAGTGAAGGGGGAAGCACCGGGGAGCTGTTTTTT
- | - | TRBJ1-4 | TRBV2 | CASRQAGVNEKLFF | TGTGCCAGCAGGCAGGCGGGGGTTAATGAAAAACTGTTTTTT
- | - | TRBJ2-3 | TRBV7-3 | CASSRKQGTDTQYF | TGTGCCAGCAGCCGAAAACAGGGTACCGATACGCAGTATTTT
few | - | TRBJ2-3 | TRBV4-1 | CASSQETVTTDTQYF | TGCGCCAGCAGCCAAGAGACCGTAACTACAGATACGCAGTATTTT
- | - | TRBJ2-1 | TRBV7-8 | CASSLPPYNEQFF | TGTGCCAGCAGCCTCCCCCCCTACAATGAGCAGTTCTTC
- | TRBD1 | TRBJ2-3 | TRBV9 | CASSVVGQGTDTQYF | TGTGCCAGCAGCGTAGTGGGACAGGGCACAGATACGCAGTATTTT
once | TRBD1 | TRBJ2-6 | TRBV10-3 | CAIGQGDSGANVLTF | TGTGCCATCGGACAGGGTGACTCTGGGGCCAACGTCCTGACTTTC
once | TRBD2 | TRBJ2-1 | TRBV4-1 | CASSQEGRGANNEQFF | TGCGCCAGCAGCCAAGAGGGGCGGGGGGCAAACAATGAGCAGTTCTTC
- | TRBD1 | TRBJ2-5 | TRBV5-1 | CASSWKGAEETQYF | TGCGCCAGCAGCTGGAAGGGGGCAGAAGAGACCCAGTACTTC
- | - | TRBJ2-6 | TRBV18 | CASSPYSGANVLTF | TGTGCCAGCTCACCCTACTCTGGGGCCAACGTCCTGACTTTC